This T cell receptor beta chain comes out of a study of cytomegalovirus exposure and HLA in healthy donors. Study at large: Ancestry clustering placed roughly 86% of around 400 genotyped donors in the Caucasian-associated cluster.

This clone has only a few counts. Its target is not known. This PCR relied on a set of 60 Vbeta primers and 13 Jbeta primers. Libraries were prepared by immunoSEQ multiplex PCR; TCRdb keeps only in-frame clonotypes and omits some of them. Altogether roughly 150,000 clones are present, roughly 70% being singletons, with the ten largest covering under 11%. Trimming stripped 2 bases from V and 4 bases from J, with 9 bases between. Germline V gene sequence: CDR1 SGDLS, CDR2 YYNGEE. The CDR3 extends over 13 amino acids. Points from the study as a whole: The study labeled 164 TCR beta chains cytomegalovirus-associated.

The specimen sequenced was PBMCs. This chain connects TRBV9 to TRBJ2-5; D uncertain. The clonotype comes from a young man in good health and CMV-seropositive. CDR3 sequence (DNA): TGTGCCAGCAGCGTCAAAACCGGAGAGACCCAGTACTTC. Translated: CASSVKTGETQYF.